Reported below is one TCR beta chain. These data come from a study of blood T cell repertoires in COVID-19. As for the study in general: The origin of the acute and convalescent COVID-19 samples was the United States, Italy and Spain. T cells, B-cell-depleted T cells, or PBMCs provided the cDNA or gDNA that served as material.

Original data processing: Researchers report that nucleated cell counts were estimated from reference gene primer amplification. The repertoire was sequenced with immunoSEQ multiplex PCR; TCRdb's copy has only in-frame clones and lacks some. V, J and clone size are taken as reported in that table, and D and trimming were inferred from the DNA itself. The sample consists of around 50,000 clones, approximately 90% of them appearing once. Trimming took off 4 bases at V and 0 bases at J, with 8 bases between the two ends. The CDR3 extends over 14 amino acids. Germline lookup yields CDR1 MGHRA and CDR2 YSYEKL.

The V gene is TRBV4-1, the J gene TRBJ2-3; a weak D match, TRBD2 (5 bases). Sequenced material: peripheral blood. The sequence came from a man aged 45-65 years with active COVID-19. CDR3 in amino acids: CASSPGLSTDTQYF. CDR3 DNA sequence: TGCGCCAGCAGCCCTGGACTCAGCACAGATACGCAGTATTTT.